This paragraph reports one T cell receptor beta chain. Terminally differentiated effector memory CD45RA+ cells were excluded from the naive CD8 cells, which were CD45RO-negative and positively selected for CCR7. CDR3 size: 12 residues. CDR1 MNHEY and CDR2 SMNVEV come from the germline V gene (reference sequence). Trimming took 2 bases from V and 6 from J, leaving 7 bases between them. This specimen belongs to a study of shared clonotypes between healthy human individuals. Data came from immunoSEQ multiplex PCR; TCRdb stores just in-frame clones and leaves some out. Among about 2,200,000 clones listed, approximately 94% were seen once.

The clonotype originates from a man between 18 and 29 years old in good health. Some clones in this sample may be carry-over from other donors' samples. The V and J genes are TRBV27 and TRBJ1-1, with D perhaps TRBD1 (5 bases). Material: naive CD8+ T cells from PBMCs. The CDR3 spells CASSLKGSEAFF. The CDR3 DNA follows: TGTGCCAGCAGTTTAAAGGGGTCTGAAGCTTTCTTT.